Presented here are 18 T cell receptor beta chains from one specimen sequenced in a study of T cells after posttransplantation cyclophosphamide. Cyclophosphamide on days +3 and +4 followed busulfan-fludarabine conditioning and a marrow graft. Method: immunoSEQ multiplex PCR; TCRdb's copy keeps in-frame clones and lacks some. Listed for the sample are more than 4,500 clones, none seen a single time. Source: PBMCs, taken around 380 days after allogeneic stem cell transplant with posttransplant cyclophosphamide. The receptors were sampled from a male patient aged 55 to 70 who received an allogeneic stem cell transplant from a related donor, was CMV-positive, and had acute GVHD only. These T cells may partly come from the graft donor.

The sample holds many counts of this clone. The J gene is TRBJ2-1, the V gene TRBV19, with 8 bases identical to TRBD2. Looked up from germline, CDR1 is LNHDA and CDR2 is SQIVND (reference sequence). This CDR3 comprises 16 residues. V trimming: 5 bases; J trimming: 8 bases; junction bases outside the gene matches: 14. The CDR3 DNA is TGTGCCAGTAGTCCTGAAGCGGGGGCCGATCGGTATGAGCAGTTCTTC. This encodes CASSPEAGADRYEQFF.

The V gene is TRBV5-1, the J gene TRBJ2-5; TRBD1 aligns across 8 bases. V shed 4 bases, J shed 5 bases, and the junction held 7 bases outside the gene matches. The CDR3 runs to 14 residues. Germline V gene sequence: CDR1 SGHRS, CDR2 YFSETQ. CDR3: CASSPGQGPETQYF. The DNA of the CDR3 is TGCGCCAGCAGCCCCGGACAGGGTCCGGAGACCCAGTACTTC. The full variable domain, its missing parts supplied by reference TRBV5-1 and TRBJ2-5, is KAGVTQTPRYLIKTRGQQVTLSCSPISGHRSVSWYQQTPGQGLQFLFEYFSETQRNKGNFPGRFSGRQFSNSRSEMNVSTLELGDSALYLCASSPGQGPETQYFGPGTRLLVL.

This clone was detected many times. The chain joins TRBV28 to TRBJ1-1; possibly TRBD1 for D (5 bases). This CDR3 contains 13 residues. V was shortened by 3 bases and J by 6 bases, with 11 bases between the two germline ends. Germline V gives CDR1 MDHEN, CDR2 SYDVKM. The CDR3 is CASSFGQLPEAFF. CDR3 nucleotide sequence: TGTGCCAGCAGTTTTGGACAACTCCCTGAAGCTTTCTTT.

This clone has ten or more counts. The chain couples TRBV5-5 to TRBJ2-1; 8 bases match TRBD1. The trim removed 1 base at V and 7 bases at J, leaving 10 bases unmatched. This CDR3 has 16 residues. Per germline, CDR1 SGHKS and CDR2 YYEKEE (reference sequence). The chain's CDR3 is CASSLFQGAFTNEQFF. The CDR3 bases are TGTGCCAGCAGCTTGTTTCAGGGGGCCTTTACTAATGAGCAGTTCTTC.

This clone was recorded at least ten times. V gene TRBV5-5 combines with J gene TRBJ2-7, with a tentative D call TRBD2 (6 bases). Trimming stripped 3 bases from V and 3 bases from J, with 16 bases between. The CDR3 is made up of 15 amino acids. CDR1 SGHKS and CDR2 YYEKEE come from the germline V gene (reference sequence). The chain's CDR3 is CASSSGLLGFYEQYF. In DNA, the CDR3 is TGTGCCAGCAGCTCGGGACTTTTGGGTTTCTACGAGCAGTACTTC.

Ten or more counts support this clone. This rearrangement joins TRBV5-6 to TRBJ2-6; tentative D call: TRBD2 (6 bases). Germline loops: CDR1 SGHDT, CDR2 YYEEEE. The CDR3 spans 13 residues. The germline V and J ends were trimmed by 10 bases and 0 bases, with 8 bases remaining between them. The CDR3 spells CAGGSSGANVLTF. The CDR3 DNA is TGTGCCGGAGGGAGCTCTGGGGCCAACGTCCTGACTTTC.

This clone was seen repeatedly, ten times or more. The rearrangement uses TRBV6-1 and TRBJ1-2, with a possible D match to TRBD1 (5 bases). The germline V and J ends were trimmed by 2 bases and 5 bases, with 6 bases remaining between them. In germline, CDR1 is MNHNS, CDR2 SASEGT. This CDR3 has 12 residues. The CDR3 is CASSEQGYGYTF. CDR3 sequence (DNA): TGTGCCAGCAGTGAACAGGGTTATGGCTACACCTTC.

The table lists this clone with many counts. This chain links TRBV2 with TRBJ2-7, with 8 positions matching TRBD1. The V gene's germline CDR1 is SNHLY and CDR2 FYNNEI. The V and J ends lost 6 bases and 4 bases, in that order; junction bases with no gene match: 11. CDR3 length equals 15 residues. CDR3 coding DNA: TGTGCCAGCAGGCCTACAGGGGGAGAGATTTACGAGCAGTACTTC. Amino acid sequence: CASRPTGGEIYEQYF.

The sample holds many counts of this clone. The chain carries TRBV5-1 and TRBJ1-1; D not resolved. Germline V gives CDR1 SGHRS, CDR2 YFSETQ. Trimming stripped 2 bases from V and 2 bases from J, with 13 bases between. The CDR3 runs to 15 residues. The CDR3 loop is CASSFSGTSNTEAFF. In DNA, the CDR3 is TGCGCCAGCAGCTTCTCGGGTACATCCAACACTGAAGCTTTCTTT.

This clone was seen at least ten times. J is TRBJ1-5 and V is TRBV7-2; D perhaps matches TRBD1 (5 bases). V lost 6 bases and J lost 4, with 13 bases in between. CDR3 length equals 14 residues. CDR1 SGHTA and CDR2 FQGNSA come from the germline V gene. CDR3 sequence: CASSPDSGNQPQHF. The CDR3 nucleotides are TGTGCCAGCAGTCCAGACAGTGGGAATCAGCCCCAGCATTTT.

This clone appeared many times. This chain joins TRBV27 and TRBJ2-2; TRBD1 matches 10 bases. The CDR3 covers 16 residues. V lost 5 bases, J lost 4 bases, and 7 bases stayed unmatched. Germline CDR1 reads MNHEY; CDR2 reads SMNVEV (reference sequence). This CDR3 is CASSPRTGGGTGELFF. Here the CDR3 DNA reads TGTGCCAGCAGTCCCAGGACAGGGGGTGGCACCGGGGAGCTGTTTTTT.

This clone was seen ten or more times. The chain carries TRBV5-6 and TRBJ2-7, with a possible D match to TRBD2 (7 bases). The CDR3 is 14 residues long. Germline CDR1 is SGHDT and CDR2 is YYEEEE. The V gene lost 0 bases and the J gene lost 3 bases, with 10 bases spanning the gap. Here the CDR3 reads CASSLEGGRYEQYF. Written as DNA, the CDR3 is TGTGCCAGCAGCTTGGAGGGGGGGCGCTACGAGCAGTACTTC. The full variable domain, its missing parts supplied by reference TRBV5-6 and TRBJ2-7, is DAGVTQSPTHLIKTRGQQVTLRCSPKSGHDTVSWYQQALGQGPQFIFQYYEEEERQRGNFPDRFSGHQFPNYSSELNVNALLLGDSALYLCASSLEGGRYEQYFGPGTRLTVT.

Ten or more counts support this clone. The chain recombines TRBV29-1 with TRBJ2-3, with 11 bases that match TRBD1. Germline CDR1 is SQVTM and CDR2 is ANQGSEA. Unmatched junction bases numbered 7, after V lost 7 bases and J lost 7 bases. The CDR3 loop spans 13 amino acids. The CDR3 loop reads CSGTGTGGYTQYF. CDR3 in DNA: TGCAGCGGAACCGGGACAGGGGGTTATACGCAGTATTTT.

At least ten counts were recorded for this clone. The chain carries TRBV19 and TRBJ2-1; 7 bases map to TRBD1. CDR3 length equals 15 residues. Germline V CDR1 and CDR2: LNHDA, SQIVND (reference sequence). V trimming: 7 bases; J trimming: 1 base; junction bases outside the gene matches: 7. CDR3 sequence reads: CASTQGQTSYNEQFF. The CDR3 DNA reads as TGTGCCAGTACCCAGGGACAGACTTCCTACAATGAGCAGTTCTTC.

This clone showed up many times. The CDR3 region has the DNA TGTGCCAGCACAAATCAGAGGGGGACTAATGAAAAACTGTTTTTT. It codes for CASTNQRGTNEKLFF. This chain uses TRBV2 with TRBJ1-4; possibly TRBD1 for D (6 bases). Trimming removed 7 bases at V and 2 bases at J, with 14 bases between. Looked up from germline, CDR1 is SNHLY and CDR2 is FYNNEI. CDR3 length: 15 amino acids.

Ten or more counts support this clone. The rearrangement uses TRBV7-3 and TRBJ2-7; maybe TRBD2 (6 bases). The CDR3 has 14 residues. Germline assignment: CDR1 SGHTA and CDR2 FQGTGA. Trimming took 5 bases from V and 7 from J, leaving 18 bases between them. DNA of the CDR3: TGTGCCAGCAGCCCTGGCGGGACCTCCCGTGAGCAGTACTTC. It encodes CASSPGGTSREQYF.

This clone was picked up many times. V and J are TRBV15 and TRBJ2-7; possible D gene TRBD2, 5 bases. The germline V and J ends were trimmed by 0 bases and 3 bases, with 15 bases remaining between them. The germline gives CDR1 LNHNV, CDR2 YYDKDF (reference sequence). CDR3 length equals 16 residues. CDR3 protein: CATSRDFEGTFYEQYF. The CDR3 DNA sequence: TGTGCCACCAGCAGAGATTTTGAGGGAACCTTCTACGAGCAGTACTTC. Looking up the rest from reference TRBV15 and TRBJ2-7 gives the full variable domain: DAMVIQNPRYQVTQFGKPVTLSCSQTLNHNVMYWYQQKSSQAPKLLFHYYDKDFNNEADTPDNFQSRRPNTSFCFLDIRSPGLGDTAMYLCATSRDFEGTFYEQYFGPGTRLTVT.

This clone has at least ten counts. The V call is TRBV5-4, the J call TRBJ2-7, with 11 bases that match TRBD1. The length of the CDR3 is 15 residues. Looked up from germline, CDR1 is SGHNT and CDR2 is YYREEE (reference sequence). V was clipped by 4 bases and J by 3 bases; unmatched bases: 6. The DNA of the CDR3 is TGTGCCAGCAGCAGACGGACAGGGGGCATCTACGAGCAGTACTTC. Residues: CASSRRTGGIYEQYF.